This TCR beta chain emerged from a study of blood T cell repertoires in COVID-19. Study-level information: There were acute and convalescent COVID-19 samples, and they came from the United States, Italy and Spain. T cells, B-cell-depleted T cells, or PBMCs supplied cDNA or gDNA.

As processed by the authors: Amplifying reference gene primers gave estimates of nucleated cell counts. Libraries were prepared by immunoSEQ multiplex PCR; TCRdb keeps only in-frame clonotypes and omits some of them. The V and J calls and clone size were taken over from that table, and D and trimming were inferred from the DNA. The sample gives some 220,000 clones, more than 80% of which show up once; 5.5% is in the top ten. The material sequenced was peripheral blood. This TCR came from a human donor in a cohort sampled during active COVID-19.

As DNA, the CDR3 is TGTGCCAGCAGTACAGCATCCTACGAGCAGTACTTC. Encoded protein: CASSTASYEQYF. V is TRBV5-5 and J is TRBJ2-7; no clear D gene. Trimming cost V 5 bases and J 1 base, with 7 bases left between them. CDR1 SGHKS and CDR2 YYEKEE come from the germline V gene (reference sequence). This CDR3 is 12 amino acids long. The variable domain in full, with the rest retrieved from reference TRBV5-5 and TRBJ2-7, is DAGVTQSPTHLIKTRGQQVTLRCSPISGHKSVSWYQQVLGQGPQFIFQYYEKEERGRGNFPDRFSARQFPNYSSELNVNALLLGDSALYLCASSTASYEQYFGPGTRLTVT.